These T cell receptor beta chains were read from a single sample in a study of blood T cells in healthy people across ages. A single record per CDR3 protein comes from TCRdb applying MiXCR to the 5' RACE reads. The sample consists of approximately 1,000,000 distinct CDR3 sequences, roughly two fifths of them appearing once. The sequenced material came from blood. These receptors were taken from a man in his late teens or twenties in good health. CDR3s include the opening cysteine and the closing phenylalanine or tryptophan. The D gene is left open where the match is weak. Expanded clones are given a class, and other clones once, few, many or no size at all.

d_gene	v_gene	abundance	j_gene	CDR3nt	CDR3aa
TRBD2	TRBV7-3	few	TRBJ2-3	TGTGCCAGCAGCCCCACCAGAGCGGGGAGCACAGATACGCAGTATTTT	CASSPTRAGSTDTQYF
NA	TRBV29-1	NA	TRBJ2-1	TGCAGCGTACGGCTCGGTGAGCAGTTCTTC	CSVRLGEQFF
NA	TRBV12-3/TRBV12-4	few	TRBJ1-3	TGTGCCAGCAGTTCACTCGGGACAACTGGAAACACCATATATTTT	CASSSLGTTGNTIYF
TRBD2	TRBV5-6	few	TRBJ2-7	TGTGCCAGCAGACGGGCTAGCGGGGACTCCTACAATGAGCAGTACTTC	CASRRASGDSYNEQYF
NA	TRBV6-2/TRBV6-3	NA	TRBJ1-5	TGTGCCAGCCGTACGGGGGGTTATAGCAATCAGCCCCAGCATTTT	CASRTGGYSNQPQHF
NA	TRBV12-3/TRBV12-4	NA	TRBJ2-7	TGTGCCAGCAGCGCCGGGAAAGAGGCCGAGCAGTACTTC	CASSAGKEAEQYF
NA	TRBV4-3	NA	TRBJ1-6	TGCGCCAGCAGCCAAGAAAAGACAGACTTGAGCTCCTATAATTCACCCCTCCACTTT	CASSQEKTDLSSYNSPLHF
TRBD1	TRBV12-3/TRBV12-4	NA	TRBJ1-2	TGTGCCAGCAGTTTATTTTTGACAGGGAATGGCTACACCTTC	CASSLFLTGNGYTF
TRBD2	TRBV4-3	NA	TRBJ2-1	TGCGCCAGCAGCCAAGTTTTAGCGGGGGGCCCCTACAATGAGCAGTTCTTC	CASSQVLAGGPYNEQFF
NA	TRBV6-2/TRBV6-3	NA	TRBJ2-7	TGTGCCAGCAGAGTCCGGGACAACTTCTACGAGCAGTACTTC	CASRVRDNFYEQYF
TRBD1	TRBV7-2	NA	TRBJ2-1	TGTGCCAGCAGCAAAAAGACAGGGCGCCCCTACAATGAGCAGTTCTTC	CASSKKTGRPYNEQFF
TRBD2	TRBV9	NA	TRBJ2-5	TGTGCCAGCAGCGTAGGCAATAGCGGGGGCCTGTACCAAGAGACCCAGTACTTC	CASSVGNSGGLYQETQYF
TRBD2	TRBV7-8	once	TRBJ2-3	TGTGCCAGCAGCCCGCTGGGGCGGGGGGGCCCAGATACGCAGTATTTT	CASSPLGRGGPDTQYF
NA	TRBV20-1	many	TRBJ2-3	TGCAGTGCTTACGACACCAGCATCACAGATACGCAGTATTTT	CSAYDTSITDTQYF
NA	TRBV28	NA	TRBJ1-5	TGTGCCAGCAGTCCCGGGGGGTGGGGGACGGGTGGCTTCCTTAATCAGCCCCAGCATTTT	CASSPGGWGTGGFLNQPQHF
NA	TRBV6-5	NA	TRBJ2-2	TGTGCCAGCAGTTACCTCATCACCGGGGAGCTGTTTTTT	CASSYLITGELFF
NA	TRBV9	NA	TRBJ2-7	TGTGCCAGCAGCGAAGGGGGGAGGGACTACAATGAGCAGTACTTC	CASSEGGRDYNEQYF
TRBD1	TRBV10-3	NA	TRBJ2-4	TGTGCCATCGGGACAGGGGGCGCGGGAAACATTCAGTACTTC	CAIGTGGAGNIQYF
NA	TRBV25-1	few	TRBJ1-5	TGTGCCAGCAGTGACCGAGGAACCAATCAGCCCCAGCATTTT	CASSDRGTNQPQHF
TRBD2	TRBV10-3	NA	TRBJ2-3	TGTGCCATCAGAACTGGCGGGGGGGCTGCAGATACGCAGTATTTT	CAIRTGGGAADTQYF
NA	TRBV6-2/TRBV6-3	NA	TRBJ1-5	TGTGCCAGCAGTTACGGGACAACTAGCAATCAGCCCCAGCATTTT	CASSYGTTSNQPQHF
NA	TRBV2	once	TRBJ1-1	TGTGCCAGCATCCCAAGGAACACTGAAGCTTTCTTT	CASIPRNTEAFF
TRBD1	TRBV6-5	few	TRBJ1-4	TGTGCCAGCAGTTACACGCAGGGGGCGGAATTGGATGAAAAACTGTTTTTT	CASSYTQGAELDEKLFF
TRBD1	TRBV20-1	NA	TRBJ1-2	TGCAGTGCTAGTTCACAGGGGGTCTATGGCTACACCTTC	CSASSQGVYGYTF
NA	TRBV6-5	NA	TRBJ1-4	TGTGCCAGCAGTGGTAACAGGGTGAATGAAAAACTGTTTTTT	CASSGNRVNEKLFF
NA	TRBV3-1	NA	TRBJ2-5	TGTGCCAGCAGCCAAGATAAGGCAGGGGTTTCGGGGACCCAGTACTTC	CASSQDKAGVSGTQYF
TRBD1	TRBV2	few	TRBJ1-4	TGTGCCAGCAGTACCCCACAGGGGGCGTTGGGTGAAAAACTGTTTTTT	CASSTPQGALGEKLFF
NA	TRBV5-1	few	TRBJ1-2	TGCGCCAGCAGCTTGTCGCCGGCTCCGAACTATGGCTACACCTTC	CASSLSPAPNYGYTF
TRBD2	TRBV12-3/TRBV12-4	few	TRBJ2-5	TGTGCCAGCAGACTGGGGACTAGCGGACAAGAGACCCAGTACTTC	CASRLGTSGQETQYF
NA	TRBV4-3	few	TRBJ1-5	TGCGCCAGCAGCCAAGACGCGGGATATAGCAATCAGCCCCAGCATTTT	CASSQDAGYSNQPQHF
TRBD1	TRBV12-3/TRBV12-4	NA	TRBJ1-1	TGTGCCAGCAGTTTCCCCTCCGGACAGGACGAAGCTTTCTTT	CASSFPSGQDEAFF
NA	TRBV12-3/TRBV12-4	few	TRBJ1-5	TGTGCCAGCACCGTAGGGAGCAATCAGCCCCAGCATTTT	CASTVGSNQPQHF
NA	TRBV19	NA	TRBJ1-2	TGTGCCAGTAGTAGCCGGGATCCCTATGGCTACACCTTC	CASSSRDPYGYTF
NA	TRBV12-3/TRBV12-4	NA	TRBJ2-7	TGTGCCAGCAGTTTCGGTCGGGGCCTCAAGTACTACGAGCAGTACTTC	CASSFGRGLKYYEQYF
NA	TRBV3-1	many	TRBJ1-1	TGTGCCAGCAGCCAAGTAAGGGGCAACACTGAAGCTTTCTTT	CASSQVRGNTEAFF
TRBD1	TRBV6-6	NA	TRBJ1-6	TGTGCCAGCAGTTCTACAGGGGTTAGATCACCCCTCCACTTT	CASSSTGVRSPLHF
NA	TRBV24-1	few	TRBJ2-1	TGTGCCACCAGTGATCCACCCCCGGACGGTAATGAGCAGTTCTTC	CATSDPPPDGNEQFF
NA	TRBV12-3/TRBV12-4	few	TRBJ2-1	TGTGCCAGCAGTTGGGTCAGGGGGGCCAATGAGCAGTTCTTC	CASSWVRGANEQFF
NA	TRBV9	NA	TRBJ2-3	TGTGCCAGCAGCGTAGAGCAGGGGTACACAGATACGCAGTATTTT	CASSVEQGYTDTQYF
TRBD1	TRBV4-1	many	TRBJ2-1	TGCGCCAGCAGCCAAGAAGGGGGACAGCCTTACAATGAGCAGTTCTTC	CASSQEGGQPYNEQFF
TRBD1	TRBV20-1	few	TRBJ1-2	TGCAGTGCTAGCACAGACAGGGTGATTAACTATGGCTACACCTTC	CSASTDRVINYGYTF
NA	TRBV6-1	NA	TRBJ2-7	TGTGCCAGCAGTCAGGGACACACCACAGCCTACGAGCAGTACTTC	CASSQGHTTAYEQYF
NA	TRBV4-1	NA	TRBJ1-1	TGCGCCAGCAGCCCAACACCGACCCACACTGAAGCTTTCTTT	CASSPTPTHTEAFF
NA	TRBV23-1	NA	TRBJ2-2	TGCGCCAACAGTCCTCCTGTTGACAGCGGGGAGCTGTTTTTT	CANSPPVDSGELFF